This is a list of T cell receptor beta chains from one sample in a study of early T cells in non-severe SARS-CoV-2 infection. TCRdb called the 5' RACE reads again in MiXCR, with one record for every CDR3 protein. The top ten clones hold around a sixth of a sample with tens of thousands of distinct CDR3 sequences, more than 8.5% of them seen once. Sequencing used whole blood, obtained at baseline. The receptors originated from an adult who was a healthcare worker with PCR-confirmed SARS-CoV-2 infection or an uninfected control (not recorded which). The CDR3 runs from the conserved cysteine through the conserved F or W. The D gene is left open where the match is weak. The size field is filled for only some rows; it gives once, few, many or a size class.

j_gene | abundance | v_gene | len | d_gene | CDR3nt | CDR3aa
TRBJ2-7 | many | TRBV5-4 | 14 | . | TGTGCCAGCAGCTTGGGAGGCGGCAGCTACGAGCAGTACTTC | CASSLGGGSYEQYF
TRBJ1-4 | few | TRBV28 | 15 | TRBD1 | TGTGCCAGCAGTGAACCGGGACAGGGTTTTGAAAAACTGTTTTTT | CASSEPGQGFEKLFF
TRBJ1-2 | many | TRBV11-1 | 14 | . | TGTGCCAGCAGCTTAGCGACAGGAGACTATGGCTACACCTTC | CASSLATGDYGYTF
TRBJ2-5 | . | TRBV7-2 | 14 | . | TGTGCCAGCAGCCCCCCGGGGGCGGAGGAGACCCAGTACTTC | CASSPPGAEETQYF
TRBJ2-1 | . | TRBV4-1 | 16 | TRBD2 | TGCGCCAGCAGCCGTTCGTCTAGCGGACCCGTCTATGAGCAGTTCTTC | CASSRSSSGPVYEQFF
TRBJ1-4 | . | TRBV12-3/TRBV12-4 | 12 | . | TGTGCCAGCAGTTACGAGGATGAAAAACTGTTTTTT | CASSYEDEKLFF
TRBJ1-1 | few | TRBV28 | 15 | . | TGTGCCAGCAGATTGGGTGGGGTTTCGGACACTGAAGCTTTCTTT | CASRLGGVSDTEAFF
TRBJ2-3 | few | TRBV7-8 | 15 | TRBD2 | TGTGCCAGCACCTTTAGCGGGAGCAGTGGAGATACGCAGTATTTT | CASTFSGSSGDTQYF
TRBJ1-1 | . | TRBV5-1 | 14 | . | TGCGCCAGCAGCTTGGGCGCCAGTAAACCTGAAGCTTTCTTT | CASSLGASKPEAFF
TRBJ2-7 | . | TRBV20-1 | 14 | TRBD2 | TGCAGTGCTATGGTGACTAGCGGGATCCACGAGCAGTACTTC | CSAMVTSGIHEQYF
TRBJ1-3 | . | TRBV28 | 15 | . | TGTGCCAGCAGTTCCGGGGATTTATCTGGAAACACCATATATTTT | CASSSGDLSGNTIYF
TRBJ1-1 | many | TRBV6-5 | 14 | . | TGTGCCAGCAGATTACAGGGTCTTAACACTGAAGCTTTCTTT | CASRLQGLNTEAFF
TRBJ2-1 | many | TRBV28 | 14 | TRBD1 | TGTGCCAGCGGGGGCCGGGACAGATACAATGAGCAGTTCTTC | CASGGRDRYNEQFF
TRBJ1-1 | many | TRBV2 | 14 | TRBD1 | TGTGCCAGCCTTAGGGACAGGGCAGGATCAGGAGCTTTCTTT | CASLRDRAGSGAFF
TRBJ2-1 | many | TRBV27 | 16 | TRBD2 | TGTGCCAGCAGTTTCCCGACTAGCGGGAGAGGCGATGAGCAGTTCTTC | CASSFPTSGRGDEQFF
TRBJ1-2 | few | TRBV5-1 | 14 | . | TGCGCCAGCAGCCAAGACGGCTACTCATATGGCTACACCTTC | CASSQDGYSYGYTF
TRBJ1-1 | many | TRBV24-1 | 14 | . | TGTGCCACCAGTGCTACCGACAGAAACACTGAAGCTTTCTTT | CATSATDRNTEAFF
TRBJ1-2 | . | TRBV28 | 16 | . | TGTGCCAGCAGTTCCGCGGGGCAGGAGGGGACGGGTGGCTACACCTTC | CASSSAGQEGTGGYTF
TRBJ2-1 | many | TRBV20-1 | 15 | TRBD2 | TGCAGTGCTAGAGAGTCGGGACTAGCTTACAATGAGCAGTTCTTC | CSARESGLAYNEQFF
TRBJ2-5 | . | TRBV7-9 | 15 | . | TGTGCCAGCAGCCTAGTGGCGGAAATCACCGAGACCCAGTACTTC | CASSLVAEITETQYF
TRBJ1-1 | few | TRBV6-5 | 17 | TRBD1 | TGTGCCAGCTCCATCCCCCTCCCCGGGACAGGGAGAACTGAAGCTTTCTTT | CASSIPLPGTGRTEAFF
TRBJ2-1 | few | TRBV7-2 | 14 | . | TGTGCCAGCAGCTTGGGGACTGAATACAATGAGCAGTTCTTC | CASSLGTEYNEQFF
TRBJ2-7 | many | TRBV6-5 | 15 | TRBD1 | TGTGCCAGCAGTTACTCGACCAGGGGGCGCGGCGAGCAGTACTTC | CASSYSTRGRGEQYF
TRBJ2-7 | many | TRBV6-2/TRBV6-3 | 14 | . | TGTGCCAGCAGTGACTCCAGGGGTTCGCGGGAGCAGTACTTC | CASSDSRGSREQYF
TRBJ1-6 | few | TRBV19 | 13 | . | TGTGCCAGTAGTACCCTCGGAGATTCACCCCTCCACTTT | CASSTLGDSPLHF
TRBJ1-2 | few | TRBV18 | 13 | . | TGTGCCAGCTCACCGACAGCTAACTATGGCTACACCTTC | CASSPTANYGYTF
TRBJ1-1 | . | TRBV7-3 | 13 | . | TGTGCCAGCAGCTTATACGGTGACACTGAAGCTTTCTTT | CASSLYGDTEAFF
TRBJ2-1 | many | TRBV11-2 | 15 | . | TGTGCCAGCAGCCCCCTGGTCCAGGTCGGGAATGAGCAGTTCTTC | CASSPLVQVGNEQFF
TRBJ1-2 | . | TRBV28 | 15 | TRBD1 | TGTGCCACCACCCGGGACAGAGCAACTAACTATGGCTACACCTTC | CATTRDRATNYGYTF
TRBJ1-1 | many | TRBV28 | 15 | . | TGTGCCAGCAGTTTAAGGGCAGCCATGAACACTGAAGCTTTCTTT | CASSLRAAMNTEAFF
TRBJ2-7 | many | TRBV12-3/TRBV12-4 | 13 | TRBD2 | TGTGCCAGCAGCTCGGTACTAGCGTACGAGCAGTACTTC | CASSSVLAYEQYF
TRBJ2-3 | many | TRBV6-6 | 15 | TRBD2 | TGTGCCAGCAGTTACCCAATAGCGGGAGAAGATACGCAGTATTTT | CASSYPIAGEDTQYF
TRBJ1-4 | few | TRBV7-9 | 15 | . | TGTGCCAGCAGCTCAGAGACGGGGCCCGGGGAAAAACTGTTTTTT | CASSSETGPGEKLFF
TRBJ2-5 | many | TRBV7-2 | 14 | TRBD1 | TGTGCCAGCAGCCCACAGGGGAGCCAAGAGACCCAGTACTTC | CASSPQGSQETQYF
TRBJ1-4 | . | TRBV6-5 | 15 | . | TGTGCCAGCAGTTACGCGGGAGAGCCTAATGAAAAACTGTTTTTT | CASSYAGEPNEKLFF
TRBJ2-3 | many | TRBV7-6 | 15 | . | TGTGCCAGCAGCCTTTCCCGCCTAAGCACAGATACGCAGTATTTT | CASSLSRLSTDTQYF
TRBJ2-1 | . | TRBV7-2 | 13 | . | TGTGCCAGCAGCTTAAAGAACTACAATGAGCAGTTCTTC | CASSLKNYNEQFF
TRBJ2-6 | few | TRBV6-2/TRBV6-3 | 17 | TRBD1 | TGTGCCAGCAGTTTGGACAGGGGAAGCTCTGGGGCCAACGTCCTGACTTTC | CASSLDRGSSGANVLTF
TRBJ2-1 | . | TRBV3-1 | 12 | . | TGTGCCAGCAGCGGGACCTATGGGGAGCAGTTCTTC | CASSGTYGEQFF
TRBJ2-3 | many | TRBV20-1 | 16 | . | TGCAGTGCTAGAGGGACTCGCCGGCATTACACAGATACGCAGTATTTT | CSARGTRRHYTDTQYF
TRBJ2-1 | few | TRBV7-2 | 14 | . | TGTGCCAGCAGCTTAGGCTCAGGGGTGTATGAGCAGTTCTTC | CASSLGSGVYEQFF
TRBJ2-1 | many | TRBV20-1 | 13 | . | TGCAGTGCTCAGCGGGACACCTACAATGAGCAGTTCTTC | CSAQRDTYNEQFF
TRBJ2-1 | . | TRBV5-1 | 13 | TRBD2 | TGCGCCAGCAGTAGCGGGAGTATGGATGAGCAGTTCTTC | CASSSGSMDEQFF
TRBJ1-3 | few | TRBV4-3 | 16 | TRBD1 | TGCGCCAGCAGCCAAGATTGGACAGGCTCTGGAAACACCATATATTTT | CASSQDWTGSGNTIYF
TRBJ2-5 | many | TRBV15 | 16 | TRBD1 | TGTGCCACCAGCAGAGACAGGACAGGTCCCCAAGAGACCCAGTACTTC | CATSRDRTGPQETQYF
TRBJ2-3 | . | TRBV10-2 | 19 | TRBD2 | TGCGCCAGCATAGCACTAGCGGGAGGGCATGATGGTGGAACAGATACGCAGTATTTT | CASIALAGGHDGGTDTQYF
TRBJ2-5 | . | TRBV20-1 | 15 | TRBD2 | TGCAGTGCCCTTCGGGTAGCGGGAGGAGTGGAGACCCAGTACTTC | CSALRVAGGVETQYF
TRBJ1-2 | . | TRBV2 | 15 | . | TGTGCCAGCACCGCGGAGAAAACAACCAACTATGGCTACACCTTC | CASTAEKTTNYGYTF
TRBJ2-2 | many | TRBV10-3 | 15 | TRBD1 | TGTGCCATCAGCCGGGACAGGGAGTACACCGGGGAGCTGTTTTTT | CAISRDREYTGELFF